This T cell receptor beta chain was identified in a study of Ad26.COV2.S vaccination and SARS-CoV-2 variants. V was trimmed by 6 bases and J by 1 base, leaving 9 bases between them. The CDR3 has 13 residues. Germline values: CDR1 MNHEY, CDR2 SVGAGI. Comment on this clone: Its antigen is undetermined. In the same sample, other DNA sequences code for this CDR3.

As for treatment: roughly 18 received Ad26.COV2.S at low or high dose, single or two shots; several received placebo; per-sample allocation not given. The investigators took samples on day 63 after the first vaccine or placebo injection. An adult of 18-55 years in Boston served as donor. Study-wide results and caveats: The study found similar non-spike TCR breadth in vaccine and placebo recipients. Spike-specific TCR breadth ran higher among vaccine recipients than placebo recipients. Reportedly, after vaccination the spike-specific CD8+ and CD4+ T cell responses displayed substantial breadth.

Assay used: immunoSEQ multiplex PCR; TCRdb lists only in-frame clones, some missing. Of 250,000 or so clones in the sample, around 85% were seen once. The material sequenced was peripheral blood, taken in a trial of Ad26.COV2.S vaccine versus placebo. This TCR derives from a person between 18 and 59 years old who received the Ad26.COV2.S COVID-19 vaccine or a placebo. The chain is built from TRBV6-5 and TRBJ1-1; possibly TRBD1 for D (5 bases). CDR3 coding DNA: TGTGCCAGCAGCCCCACAGGGAACACTGAAGCTTTCTTT. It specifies CASSPTGNTEAFF.